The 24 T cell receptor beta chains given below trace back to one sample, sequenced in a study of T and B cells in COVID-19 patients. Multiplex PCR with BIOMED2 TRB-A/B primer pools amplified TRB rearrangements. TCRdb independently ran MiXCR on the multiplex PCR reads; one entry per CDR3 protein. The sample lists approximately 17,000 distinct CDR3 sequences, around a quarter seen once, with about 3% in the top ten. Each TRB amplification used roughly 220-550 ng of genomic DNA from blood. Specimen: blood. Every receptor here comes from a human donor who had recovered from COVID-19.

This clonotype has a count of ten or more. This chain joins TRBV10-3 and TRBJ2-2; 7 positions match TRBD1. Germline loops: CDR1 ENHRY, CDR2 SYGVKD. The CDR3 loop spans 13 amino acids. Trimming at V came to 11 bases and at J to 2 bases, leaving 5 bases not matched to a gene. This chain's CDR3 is CAGQDSNTGELFF. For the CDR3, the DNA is TGTGCCGGACAGGATTCTAACACCGGGGAGCTGTTTTTT.

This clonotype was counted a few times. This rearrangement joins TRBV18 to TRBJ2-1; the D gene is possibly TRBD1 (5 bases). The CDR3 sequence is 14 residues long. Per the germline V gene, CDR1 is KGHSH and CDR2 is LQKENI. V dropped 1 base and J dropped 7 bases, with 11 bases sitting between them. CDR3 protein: CASSPQQGANEQFF. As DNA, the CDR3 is TGTGCCAGCTCACCACAGCAAGGGGCGAATGAGCAGTTCTTC.

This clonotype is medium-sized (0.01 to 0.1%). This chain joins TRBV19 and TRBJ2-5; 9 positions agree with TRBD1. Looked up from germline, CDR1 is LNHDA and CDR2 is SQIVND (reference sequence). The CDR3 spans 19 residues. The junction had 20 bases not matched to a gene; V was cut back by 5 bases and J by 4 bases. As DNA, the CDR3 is TGTGCCAGTAGTGACGCCACCCTGAGGAGGGGACAGGGTACAGAGACCCAGTACTTC. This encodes CASSDATLRRGQGTETQYF.

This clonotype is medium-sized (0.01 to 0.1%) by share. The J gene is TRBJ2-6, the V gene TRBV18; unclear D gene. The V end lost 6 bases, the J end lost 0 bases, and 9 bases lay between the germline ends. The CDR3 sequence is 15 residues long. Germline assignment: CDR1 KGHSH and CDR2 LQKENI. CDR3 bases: TGTGCCAGCTCTCCAGGCAGCTCTGGGGCCAACGTCCTGACTTTC. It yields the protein CASSPGSSGANVLTF.

CDR3 amino acids: CASRGGGGGPYEQYF. CDR3 in DNA: TGTGCCAGCAGGGGGGGCGGTGGGGGGCCCTACGAGCAGTACTTC. The V gene is TRBV6-1, the J gene TRBJ2-7; D might be TRBD1 or TRBD2, each matching 6 bases. Germline V CDR1 and CDR2: MNHNS, SASEGT. This CDR3 contains 15 residues. V lost 6 bases to trimming and J lost 2 bases, with 17 bases between them.

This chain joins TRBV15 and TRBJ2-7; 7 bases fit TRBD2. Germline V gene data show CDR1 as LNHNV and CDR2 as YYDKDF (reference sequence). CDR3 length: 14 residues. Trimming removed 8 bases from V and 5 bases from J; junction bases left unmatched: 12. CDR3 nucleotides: TGTGCCACCGGGGCTGGGGCTAGCGGCGACGAGCAGTACTTC. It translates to CATGAGASGDEQYF.

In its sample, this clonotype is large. CDR3 sequence reads: CASSMSGGSYEQYF. DNA for the CDR3: TGTGCCAGTAGTATGTCGGGGGGGTCCTACGAGCAGTACTTC. The chain employs TRBV19 and TRBJ2-7; 8 bases map to TRBD2. Losses at the gene ends were 3 bases for V and 1 base for J; bases not matched to a gene: 2. Per the germline V gene, CDR1 is LNHDA and CDR2 is SQIVND (reference sequence). The CDR3 is 14 amino acids.

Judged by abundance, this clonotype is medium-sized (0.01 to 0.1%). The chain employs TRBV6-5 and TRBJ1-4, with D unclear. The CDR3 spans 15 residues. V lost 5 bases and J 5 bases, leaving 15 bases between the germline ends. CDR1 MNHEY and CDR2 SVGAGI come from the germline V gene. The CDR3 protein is CASSTYTGGNEKLFF. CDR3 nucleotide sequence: TGTGCCAGCAGTACCTACACGGGAGGGAATGAAAAACTGTTTTTT.

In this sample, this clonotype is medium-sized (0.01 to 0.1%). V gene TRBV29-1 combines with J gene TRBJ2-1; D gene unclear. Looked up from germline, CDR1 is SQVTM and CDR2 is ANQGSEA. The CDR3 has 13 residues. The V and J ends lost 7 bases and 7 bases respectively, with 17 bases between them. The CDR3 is CSAPVAIGNEQFF. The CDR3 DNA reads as TGCAGCGCTCCCGTAGCAATTGGGAATGAGCAGTTCTTC.

In DNA form, the CDR3 reads TGTGCCAGCAGCCCCCTAACCCGGGGCTACACCTTC. It is translated as CASSPLTRGYTF. This chain uses TRBV7-2 with TRBJ1-2; D is undetermined. The length of the CDR3 is 12 residues. The germline CDR1 and CDR2 sequences are SGHTA and FQGNSA. V was cut by 5 bases and J by 8 bases, with 12 bases left in between.

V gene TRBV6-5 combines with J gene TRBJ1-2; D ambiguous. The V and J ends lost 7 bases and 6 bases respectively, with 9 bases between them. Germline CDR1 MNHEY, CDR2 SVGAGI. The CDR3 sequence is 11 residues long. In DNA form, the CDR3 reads TGTGCCAGCACAGGAGGAAATGGCTACACCTTC. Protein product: CASTGGNGYTF.

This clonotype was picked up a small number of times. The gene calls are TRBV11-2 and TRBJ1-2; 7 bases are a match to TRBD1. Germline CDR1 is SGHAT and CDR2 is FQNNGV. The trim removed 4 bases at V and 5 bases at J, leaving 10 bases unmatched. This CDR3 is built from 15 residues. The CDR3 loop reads CASSSNRGQIYGYTF. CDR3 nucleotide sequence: TGTGCCAGCAGCTCAAATCGGGGACAGATATATGGCTACACCTTC. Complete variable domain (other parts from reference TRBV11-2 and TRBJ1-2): EAGVAQSPRYKIIEKRQSVAFWCNPISGHATLYWYQQILGQGPKLLIQFQNNGVVDDSQLPKDRFSAERLKGVDSTLKIQPAKLEDSAVYLCASSSNRGQIYGYTFGSGTRLTVV.

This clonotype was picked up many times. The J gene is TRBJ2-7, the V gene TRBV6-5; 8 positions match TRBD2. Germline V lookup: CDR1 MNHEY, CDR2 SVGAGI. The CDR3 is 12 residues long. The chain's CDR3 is CAVSGVNYEQYF. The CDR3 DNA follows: TGTGCGGTTAGCGGGGTAAACTACGAGCAGTACTTC.

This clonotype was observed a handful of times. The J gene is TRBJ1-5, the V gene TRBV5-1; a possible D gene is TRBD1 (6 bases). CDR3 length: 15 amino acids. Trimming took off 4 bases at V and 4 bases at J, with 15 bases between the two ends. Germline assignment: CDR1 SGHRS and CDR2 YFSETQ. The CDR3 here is CASSPGQGINQPQHF. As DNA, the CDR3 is TGCGCCAGCAGCCCCGGGCAGGGGATTAATCAGCCCCAGCATTTT.

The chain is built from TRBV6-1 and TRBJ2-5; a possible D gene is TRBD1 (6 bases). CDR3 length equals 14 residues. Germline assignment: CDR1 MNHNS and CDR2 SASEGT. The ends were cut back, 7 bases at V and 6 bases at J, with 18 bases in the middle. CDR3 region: CASTRDTTLKTQYF. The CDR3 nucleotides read TGTGCCAGCACACGGGACACTACGTTAAAGACCCAGTACTTC.

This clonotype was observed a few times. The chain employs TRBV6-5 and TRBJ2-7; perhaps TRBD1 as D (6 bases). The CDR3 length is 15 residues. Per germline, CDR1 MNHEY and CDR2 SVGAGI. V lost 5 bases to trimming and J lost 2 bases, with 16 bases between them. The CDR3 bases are TGTGCCAGCAGTGAATTCTGGGACACAACCTACGAGCAGTACTTC. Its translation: CASSEFWDTTYEQYF.

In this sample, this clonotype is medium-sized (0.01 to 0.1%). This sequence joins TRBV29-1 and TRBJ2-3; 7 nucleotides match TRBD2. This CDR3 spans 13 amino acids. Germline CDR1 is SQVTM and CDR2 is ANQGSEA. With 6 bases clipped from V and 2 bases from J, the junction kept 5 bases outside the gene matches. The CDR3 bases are TGCAGCGTAAAGCGGGGATTCACAGATACGCAGTATTTT. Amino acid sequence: CSVKRGFTDTQYF.

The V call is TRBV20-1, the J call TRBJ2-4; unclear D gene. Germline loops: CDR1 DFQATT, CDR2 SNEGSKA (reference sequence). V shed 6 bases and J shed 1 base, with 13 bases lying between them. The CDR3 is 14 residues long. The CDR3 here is CSADPTEAKNIQYF. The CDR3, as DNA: TGCAGTGCCGATCCAACAGAGGCCAAAAACATTCAGTACTTC.

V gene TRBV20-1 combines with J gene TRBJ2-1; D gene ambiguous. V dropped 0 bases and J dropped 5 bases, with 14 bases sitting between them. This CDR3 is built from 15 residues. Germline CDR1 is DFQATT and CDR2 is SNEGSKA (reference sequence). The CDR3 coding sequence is TGCAGTGCTAGAGATCTTCGGAGCTTAAACAATGAGCAGTTCTTC. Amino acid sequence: CSARDLRSLNNEQFF.

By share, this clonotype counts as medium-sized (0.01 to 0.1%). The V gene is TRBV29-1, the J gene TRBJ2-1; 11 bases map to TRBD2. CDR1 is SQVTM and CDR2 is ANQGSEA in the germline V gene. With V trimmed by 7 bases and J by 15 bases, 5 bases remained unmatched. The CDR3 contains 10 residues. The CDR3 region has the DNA TGCAGCGCGGGCCTAGCGGGAGGGTTCTTC. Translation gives CSAGLAGGFF.

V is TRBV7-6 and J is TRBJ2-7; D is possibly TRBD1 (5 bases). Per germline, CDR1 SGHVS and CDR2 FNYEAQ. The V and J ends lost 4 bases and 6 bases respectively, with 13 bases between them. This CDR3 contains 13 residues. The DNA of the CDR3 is TGTGCCAGCAGCTCCCCAGGGTTCGCCGAGCAGTACTTC. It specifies CASSSPGFAEQYF.

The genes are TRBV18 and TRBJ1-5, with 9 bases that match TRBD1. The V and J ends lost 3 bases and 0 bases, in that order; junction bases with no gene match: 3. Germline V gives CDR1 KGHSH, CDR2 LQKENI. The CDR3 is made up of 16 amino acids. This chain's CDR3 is CASSPRQGDSNQPQHF. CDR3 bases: TGTGCCAGCTCACCGCGACAGGGGGATAGCAATCAGCCCCAGCATTTT. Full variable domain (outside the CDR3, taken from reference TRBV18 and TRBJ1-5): NAGVMQNPRHLVRRRGQEARLRCSPMKGHSHVYWYRQLPEEGLKFMVYLQKENIIDESGMPKERFSAEFPKEGPSILRIQQVVRGDSAAYFCASSPRQGDSNQPQHFGDGTRLSIL.

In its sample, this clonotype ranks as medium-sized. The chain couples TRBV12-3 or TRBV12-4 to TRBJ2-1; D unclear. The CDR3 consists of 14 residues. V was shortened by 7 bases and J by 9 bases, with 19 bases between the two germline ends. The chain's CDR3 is CASIPRDSLGEQFF. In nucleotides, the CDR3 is TGTGCCAGCATCCCAAGGGATAGCCTGGGTGAGCAGTTCTTC.

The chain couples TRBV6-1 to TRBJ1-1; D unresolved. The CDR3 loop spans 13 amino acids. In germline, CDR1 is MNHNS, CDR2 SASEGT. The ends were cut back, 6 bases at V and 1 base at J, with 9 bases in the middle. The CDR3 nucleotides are TGTGCCAGCAGGGAGAAAGGGAACACTGAAGCTTTCTTT. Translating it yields CASREKGNTEAFF.